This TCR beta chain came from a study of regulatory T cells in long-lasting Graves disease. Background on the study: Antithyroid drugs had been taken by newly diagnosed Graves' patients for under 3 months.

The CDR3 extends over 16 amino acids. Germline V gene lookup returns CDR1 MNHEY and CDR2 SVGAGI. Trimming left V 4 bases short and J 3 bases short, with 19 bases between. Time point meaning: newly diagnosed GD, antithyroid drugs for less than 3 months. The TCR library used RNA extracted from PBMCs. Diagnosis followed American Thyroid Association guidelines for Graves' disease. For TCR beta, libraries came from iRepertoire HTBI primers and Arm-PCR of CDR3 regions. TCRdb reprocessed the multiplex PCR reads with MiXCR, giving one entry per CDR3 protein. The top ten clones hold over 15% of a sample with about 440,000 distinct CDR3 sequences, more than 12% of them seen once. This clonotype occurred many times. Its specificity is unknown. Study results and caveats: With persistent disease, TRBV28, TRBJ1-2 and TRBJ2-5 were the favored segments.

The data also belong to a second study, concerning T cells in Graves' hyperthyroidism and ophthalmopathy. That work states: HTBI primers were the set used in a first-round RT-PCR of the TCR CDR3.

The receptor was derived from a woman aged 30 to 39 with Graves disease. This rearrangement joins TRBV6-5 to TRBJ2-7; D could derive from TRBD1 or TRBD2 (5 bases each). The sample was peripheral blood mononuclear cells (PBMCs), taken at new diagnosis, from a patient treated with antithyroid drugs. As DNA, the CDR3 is TGTGCCAGCAGTTTCCACGGGGCAGGGAGTCGCTACGAGCAGTACTTC. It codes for CASSFHGAGSRYEQYF.